This T cell receptor (beta chain) was captured in a study of human T cells and chemical hapten exposure. The time point was: patch test 3, about 24 weeks after DPC sensitization. Treatment described: therapeutic diphenylcyclopropenone sensitization with weekly scalp DPC. Germline V gives CDR1 SGHRS, CDR2 YFSETQ. J gave up 5 bases and V 2 bases, and 7 bases lay outside the gene matches. The CDR3 consists of 15 residues. The sample holds many counts of this clonotype. TCRdb reprocessed the RACE reads via MiXCR and lists one record per CDR3 protein. The data contain some 64,000 distinct CDR3 sequences, 9.5% to 12% of them singletons.

This receptor was taken from a woman in her 30s with alopecia areata. Some clones in this sample may be carry-over from other donors' samples. The sequencing here drew on whole blood, taken in connection with sensitization to the hapten diphenylcyclopropenone (DPC). J is TRBJ2-1 and V is TRBV5-1; 7 nucleotides match TRBD1. Here the CDR3 reads CASSFLTGANNEQFF. CDR3 nucleotide sequence: TGCGCCAGCAGCTTTCTTACAGGGGCCAACAATGAGCAGTTCTTC.